Below are 11 T cell receptor beta chains sequenced from a single sample in a study of cytomegalovirus exposure and HLA in healthy donors. PCR employed 60 Vbeta and 13 Jbeta primers. The method was immunoSEQ multiplex PCR; TCRdb's version includes in-frame clones alone and lacks a portion of them. The table lists over 150,000 clones, roughly four fifths of them singletons. Sequencing was done on a sample of PBMCs. The receptors originated from a man aged 50-60 years in good health and CMV-seropositive.

The V and J genes are TRBV5-1 and TRBJ1-1; no firm D call. Trimming removed 0 bases at V and 4 bases at J, with 7 bases between. The CDR3 is 13 amino acids. Germline V CDR1 and CDR2: SGHRS, YFSETQ. CDR3 sequence reads: CASSLAGITEAFF. CDR3 DNA: TGCGCCAGCAGCTTGGCAGGAATCACTGAAGCTTTCTTT. The variable domain in full, with the rest retrieved from reference TRBV5-1 and TRBJ1-1, is KAGVTQTPRYLIKTRGQQVTLSCSPISGHRSVSWYQQTPGQGLQFLFEYFSETQRNKGNFPGRFSGRQFSNSRSEMNVSTLELGDSALYLCASSLAGITEAFFGQGTRLTVV.

The DNA for the CDR3 is TGTGCCAGCAGTTACTCGAGCCTGGGGGCGGTCACTGAAGCTTTCTTT. As protein: CASSYSSLGAVTEAFF. The V and J genes are TRBV6-5 and TRBJ1-1; weak D call: TRBD1 (6 bases). Trimming removed 0 bases at V and 4 bases at J, with 15 bases between. CDR3 size: 16 residues. Germline V gene lookup returns CDR1 MNHEY and CDR2 SVGAGI.

In DNA, the CDR3 is TGTGCCAGCAGCCCCCAGGGACTAGCGGCAGACAATGAGCAGTTCTTC. This sequence encodes CASSPQGLAADNEQFF. V usage is TRBV7-3 and J usage is TRBJ2-1; TRBD2 matches at 11 bases. With 5 bases clipped from V and 5 bases from J, the junction kept 8 bases outside the gene matches. From germline, CDR1 is SGHTA and CDR2 FQGTGA. This CDR3 has 16 residues. Using reference TRBV7-3 and TRBJ2-1 for the parts outside the CDR3, the full variable domain is GAGVSQTPSNKVTEKGKYVELRCDPISGHTALYWYRQSLGQGPEFLIYFQGTGAADDSGLPNDRFFAVRPEGSVSTLKIQRTERGDSAVYLCASSPQGLAADNEQFFGPGTRLTVL.

This rearrangement joins TRBV7-6 to TRBJ1-2; maybe TRBD1 (5 bases). The V end was cut by 4 bases, the J end by 13 bases, with 25 bases between. CDR1 is SGHVS and CDR2 is FNYEAQ in the germline V gene. CDR3 length: 15 amino acids. The CDR3 loop is CASSSIGVGGVFRTF. CDR3 in DNA: TGTGCCAGCAGCTCCATCGGGGTGGGGGGTGTGTTTCGCACCTTC.

This chain uses TRBV6-5 with TRBJ1-1, with no clear D. V was pared by 2 bases and J by 1 base, with 5 bases between. Germline V lookup: CDR1 MNHEY, CDR2 SVGAGI. The CDR3 consists of 13 residues. This CDR3 reads CASSYEKNTEAFF. The CDR3 DNA sequence: TGTGCCAGCAGTTACGAGAAGAACACTGAAGCTTTCTTT.

The chain couples TRBV19 to TRBJ2-7; possible D gene TRBD1, 5 bases. CDR1 LNHDA and CDR2 SQIVND come from the germline V gene (reference sequence). CDR3 size: 12 residues. The ends were cut back, 8 bases at V and 2 bases at J, with 10 bases in the middle. CDR3: CASSGRAYEQYF. In DNA form, the CDR3 reads TGTGCCAGTTCCGGCAGGGCCTACGAGCAGTACTTC.

The chain combines TRBV4-1 with TRBJ2-6; 10 bases map to TRBD1. The CDR3 contains 21 residues. Germline-derived CDR1 and CDR2 are MGHRA and YSYEKL. Trimming removed 1 base from V and 0 bases from J; junction bases left unmatched: 12. The chain's CDR3 is CASSQGPPRDRGRSGANVLTF. CDR3 in DNA: TGCGCCAGCAGCCAAGGGCCGCCCCGGGACAGGGGCCGCTCTGGGGCCAACGTCCTGACTTTC.

The chain joins TRBV7-9 to TRBJ2-5; 9 bases match TRBD1. CDR1 and CDR2 from the germline V gene are SEHNR and FQNEAQ (reference sequence). Trimming removed 2 bases from V and 3 bases from J; junction bases left unmatched: 1. The CDR3 sequence is 14 residues long. CDR3 amino acids: CASSLWDREETQYF. In nucleotides, the CDR3 is TGTGCCAGCAGCTTATGGGACAGGGAAGAGACCCAGTACTTC.

The genes are TRBV2 and TRBJ2-3, with D possibly TRBD2 on 6 matching bases. Germline values: CDR1 SNHLY, CDR2 FYNNEI. V was pared by 1 base and J by 7 bases, with 21 bases between. The CDR3 has 17 amino acids. CDR3 DNA sequence: TGTGCCAGCAGTGAAGGGTGGCCAGGGTCGGGGGTTTATACGCAGTATTTT. It specifies CASSEGWPGSGVYTQYF.

A few counts support this clone. The V call is TRBV7-9, the J call TRBJ2-1; 9 bases are shared with TRBD1. V lost 3 bases and J lost 9; bases outside the gene matches: 9. The length of the CDR3 is 15 residues. CDR1 and CDR2 from the germline V gene are SEHNR and FQNEAQ (reference sequence). CDR3: CASSFRVEQGAEQFF. For the CDR3, the DNA is TGTGCCAGCAGCTTTAGGGTGGAACAGGGGGCTGAGCAGTTCTTC.

CDR3 nucleotides: TGTGCCAGCAGAGAGGACAGGGACTATGGCTACACCTTC. It codes for CASREDRDYGYTF. The chain uses TRBV6-5 and TRBJ1-2; 8 bases are a match to TRBD1. The CDR3 is made up of 13 amino acids. J was trimmed by 3 bases and V by 6 bases; bases with no gene match: 3. Germline values: CDR1 MNHEY, CDR2 SVGAGI.